The source of this TCR beta chain is a study of blood T cell repertoires in COVID-19. Overall study context: Acute and convalescent COVID-19 specimens originated in the United States, Italy and Spain.

Looked up from germline, CDR1 is MGHRA and CDR2 is YSYEKL. The CDR3 has 16 residues. With 3 bases clipped from V and 1 base from J, the junction kept 4 bases outside the gene matches. Under the authors' procedure: The authors estimated nucleated cell counts from reference gene primer amplification. Produced via immunoSEQ multiplex PCR; TCRdb's table is partial and in-frame only. The D gene and trimming were derived from the DNA, and the V and J assignments and clone size from that table. The repertoire has 180,000 or so clones, around 83% of them found once; the top ten carry 13% to 15%. V is TRBV4-1 and J is TRBJ2-7; 12 nucleotides line up with TRBD1. The sequencing input was PBMCs or T cells enriched from blood (not recorded which). This TCR derives from a man aged 45 to 65 who had recovered from COVID-19. The CDR3 here is CASSQGTGGISYEQYF. CDR3 DNA: TGCGCCAGCAGCCAGGGGACAGGGGGCATTTCCTACGAGCAGTACTTC.